The clone carrying this T cell receptor beta chain was seen more than once but under ten times. Its antigen is unknown. This sample is part of a study of cytomegalovirus exposure and HLA in healthy donors. Study information: Across a few hundred genotyped donors, roughly 80% landed in the Caucasian-associated ancestry cluster. Whole-study findings and limits: Follow-up analysis found HLA locus-dependent TCR association rates, highest for DRB1 and lowest for HLA-C.

Both 60 Vbeta primers and 13 Jbeta primers went into the PCR. Original processing methods: It was a later analysis that counted tens of millions of unique TCR beta chains, of which roughly 11 million were shared. Measured with immunoSEQ multiplex PCR; TCRdb has only the in-frame clones, and not every one. V, J and clone size are those of that table, while D and trimming were read from the DNA. The table shows roughly 100,000 clones, with 75% to 85% occurring only once. Trimming shortened V by 4 bases and J by 9 bases, and 19 bases separated the two germline ends. Germline-derived CDR1 and CDR2 are ENHRY and SYGVKD. The CDR3 is made up of 15 amino acids.

J is TRBJ2-1 and V is TRBV10-3; D unresolved. Material for sequencing was PBMCs. The TCR comes from a man aged 18 to 30 in good health and CMV-seronegative. Here the CDR3 reads CAISGSAPRPSEQFF. CDR3 in DNA: TGTGCCATCAGTGGCTCAGCCCCACGGCCTAGTGAGCAGTTCTTC.